The clone carrying this TCR beta chain was counted at least ten times. The PBMCs had their origin in 7.5 to 10 ml of fresh peripheral blood. Trimming took 2 bases from V and 1 from J, leaving 12 bases between them. CDR3 size: 14 residues. Looked up from germline, CDR1 is DFQATT and CDR2 is SNEGSKA (reference sequence). TCR beta CDR3 region amplification was performed from RNA transcripts. The HTBI set primed first-round TCR CDR3 RT-PCR. TCRdb called the multiplex PCR reads again in MiXCR, with one record for every CDR3 protein. The data show 300,000 to 450,000 distinct CDR3 sequences, roughly 14% seen once. This sample stems from a study of T cells in Graves' hyperthyroidism and ophthalmopathy.

The sequence came from a young woman with Graves' hyperthyroidism that later progressed to Graves' ophthalmopathy. Source material: blood. This rearrangement joins TRBV20-1 to TRBJ2-7; the D gene is possibly TRBD2 (5 bases). The CDR3 DNA is TGCAGTGCTAGAATGGGTAGCGAATCCTACGAGCAGTACTTC. This codes for CSARMGSESYEQYF.